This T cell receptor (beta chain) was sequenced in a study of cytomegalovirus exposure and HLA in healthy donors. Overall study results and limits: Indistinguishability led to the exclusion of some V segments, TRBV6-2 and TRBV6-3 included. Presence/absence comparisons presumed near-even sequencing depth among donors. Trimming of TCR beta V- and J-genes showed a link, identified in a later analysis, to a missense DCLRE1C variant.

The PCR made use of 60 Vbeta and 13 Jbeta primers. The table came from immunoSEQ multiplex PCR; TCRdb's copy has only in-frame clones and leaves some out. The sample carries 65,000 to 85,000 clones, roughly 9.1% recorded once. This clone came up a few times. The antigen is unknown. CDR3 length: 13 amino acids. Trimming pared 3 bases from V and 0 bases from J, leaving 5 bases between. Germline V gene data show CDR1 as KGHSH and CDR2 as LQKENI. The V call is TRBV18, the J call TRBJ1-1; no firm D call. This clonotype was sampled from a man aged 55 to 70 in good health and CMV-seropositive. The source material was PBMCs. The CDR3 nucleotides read TGTGCCAGCTCACCCGGGATGAACACTGAAGCTTTCTTT. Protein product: CASSPGMNTEAFF.